What follows are 15 T cell receptor beta chains derived from one specimen sequenced in a study of blood T cell repertoires in COVID-19. The protocol was immunoSEQ multiplex PCR, while the TCRdb copy is restricted to in-frame clones and leaves out a portion. The table lists some 210,000 clones, roughly 78% of them singletons, with over 9.5% in the top ten. The sequenced sample consisted of peripheral blood. The receptor source for this set is a woman aged 40 to 49 with acute or convalescent COVID-19.

This chain joins TRBV29-1 and TRBJ1-2; 12 bases are a match to TRBD1. The germline V gene has CDR1 SQVTM and CDR2 ANQGSEA. The CDR3 has 14 amino acids. Trimming removed 1 base from V and 3 bases from J; junction bases left unmatched: 0. The CDR3 loop reads CSVEGDRGHYGYTF. CDR3 bases: TGCAGCGTTGAAGGGGACAGGGGGCACTATGGCTACACCTTC.

This chain uses TRBV21-1 with TRBJ2-1; the table's TRBD2 call for D was not verified on the DNA. TRBV21-1 represents a pseudogene. The length of the CDR3 is 17 residues. The DNA of the CDR3 is TGTGCCAGCAGCAAAGAGGTCACTAGCGGGGTCTACAATGAGCAGTTCTTC. Translating it yields CASSKEVTSGVYNEQFF.

The V and J genes are TRBV11-2 and TRBJ2-3; maybe TRBD2 (6 bases). This CDR3 region has 17 residues. V lost 5 bases to trimming and J lost 0 bases, with 18 bases between them. Germline CDR1 reads SGHAT; CDR2 reads FQNNGV. CDR3 sequence: CASSPRDFSLSTDTQYF. CDR3 in DNA: TGTGCCAGCAGCCCCCGGGACTTCTCGCTAAGCACAGATACGCAGTATTTT.

V gene TRBV6-5 combines with J gene TRBJ1-3; TRBD1 is a possible D gene (5 bases). The CDR3 runs 15 residues. Deletions cut 0 bases from V and 4 bases from J, with 10 bases between. Germline CDR1 reads MNHEY; CDR2 reads SVGAGI. CDR3 amino acids: CASSYSQGSGNTIYF. Here the CDR3 DNA reads TGTGCCAGCAGTTACTCCCAGGGTTCCGGAAACACCATATATTTT.

The V and J genes are TRBV5-1 and TRBJ2-5; TRBD2 is a possible D gene (5 bases). This CDR3 has 13 amino acids. Trimming left V 7 bases short and J 1 base short, with 11 bases between. Germline CDR1 is SGHRS and CDR2 is YFSETQ. CDR3 coding DNA: TGCGCCAGCGGAGCGGTGGCCCAAGAGACCCAGTACTTC. It encodes CASGAVAQETQYF.

V gene TRBV5-1 combines with J gene TRBJ2-1, with 10 bases that match TRBD1. In germline, CDR1 is SGHRS, CDR2 YFSETQ. V gave up 0 bases and J gave up 8 bases; unmatched junction bases: 8. This CDR3 spans 16 amino acids. This CDR3 reads CASSLGPGQGQDEQFF. CDR3 DNA: TGCGCCAGCAGCTTGGGGCCGGGACAGGGGCAGGATGAGCAGTTCTTC.

This clone was detected once. The chain is built from TRBV7-9 and TRBJ2-5, with 10 bases lining up with TRBD2. Germline values: CDR1 SEHNR, CDR2 FQNEAQ (reference sequence). The CDR3 consists of 17 residues. With 0 bases clipped from V and 4 bases from J, the junction kept 8 bases outside the gene matches. The CDR3 loop is CASSLAQAGGRGETQYF. The CDR3 DNA sequence: TGTGCCAGCAGCTTAGCCCAAGCGGGAGGGCGGGGAGAGACCCAGTACTTC. Together with reference TRBV7-9 and TRBJ2-5, the CDR3 gives the full variable domain: DTGVSQNPRHKITKRGQNVTFRCDPISEHNRLYWYRQTLGQGPEFLTYFQNEAQLEKSRLLSDRFSAERPKGSFSTLEIQRTEQGDSAMYLCASSLAQAGGRGETQYFGPGTRLLVL.

The chain joins TRBV2 to TRBJ1-1; 7 bases agree with TRBD1. The V and J ends lost 10 bases and 0 bases, in that order; junction bases with no gene match: 8. The CDR3 totals 14 residues. Germline lookup yields CDR1 SNHLY and CDR2 FYNNEI. CDR3 loop: CAITPDRLNTEAFF. The CDR3 coding sequence is TGTGCCATCACCCCGGACAGGCTGAACACTGAAGCTTTCTTT.

The chain employs TRBV5-1 and TRBJ1-1; D is possibly TRBD1 (6 bases). Trimming stripped 2 bases from V and 4 bases from J, with 12 bases between. Germline V gene sequence: CDR1 SGHRS, CDR2 YFSETQ. This CDR3 is built from 14 residues. CDR3 in DNA: TGCGCCAGCAGCTTCGTTTTAGGGGGCACTGAAGCTTTCTTT. Encoded protein: CASSFVLGGTEAFF.

Written as DNA, the CDR3 is TGTGCCAGCAGCTTAGCGCGGGCCAATCAGCCCCAGCATTTT. Residues: CASSLARANQPQHF. This chain links TRBV7-2 with TRBJ1-5; D is unclear. CDR1 and CDR2 from the germline V gene are SGHTA and FQGNSA. The CDR3 covers 14 residues. The V end was cut by 0 bases, the J end by 3 bases, with 6 bases between.

V and J are TRBV30 and TRBJ2-1; 7 bases agree with TRBD1. This CDR3 contains 17 residues. In germline, CDR1 is GTSNPN, CDR2 SVGIG (reference sequence). Trimming took 2 bases from V and 5 from J; bases not matched to a gene: 15. CDR3: CAWSRKGAMLSDNEQFF. The DNA of the CDR3 is TGTGCCTGGAGTAGAAAGGGGGCGATGCTATCCGACAATGAGCAGTTCTTC.

The chain links TRBV15 to TRBJ1-4; a weak D match, TRBD1 (5 bases). Germline loops: CDR1 LNHNV, CDR2 YYDKDF (reference sequence). This CDR3 is built from 14 residues. The V and J ends lost 4 bases and 10 bases respectively, with 16 bases between them. The CDR3: CATSTRGGRGKLFF. Here the CDR3 DNA reads TGTGCCACCAGCACACGGGGGGGTCGAGGAAAACTGTTTTTT.

V usage is TRBV2 and J usage is TRBJ2-1; D may be TRBD2 (6 bases). CDR3 length equals 13 residues. Germline-derived CDR1 and CDR2 are SNHLY and FYNNEI. Trimming removed 0 bases from V and 6 bases from J, with 6 bases in between. The CDR3 sequence is CASSEAGGNEQFF. For the CDR3, the DNA is TGTGCCAGCAGTGAAGCCGGGGGCAATGAGCAGTTCTTC. Looking up the rest from reference TRBV2 and TRBJ2-1 gives the full variable domain: EPEVTQTPSHQVTQMGQEVILRCVPISNHLYFYWYRQILGQKVEFLVSFYNNEISEKSEIFDDQFSVERPDGSNFTLKIRSTKLEDSAMYFCASSEAGGNEQFFGPGTRLTVL.

The CDR3 DNA reads TGTGCCAGCAGCTTAGGGGGCGGAACCCTGGGTGATACGCAGTATTTT. It encodes CASSLGGGTLGDTQYF. V and J are TRBV7-2 and TRBJ2-3; D is possibly TRBD1 (5 bases). Trimming removed 1 base at V and 6 bases at J, with 17 bases between. CDR1 is SGHTA and CDR2 is FQGNSA in the germline V gene. The CDR3 spans 16 residues.

This rearrangement joins TRBV7-8 to TRBJ1-2; 9 bases are a match to TRBD1. With 5 bases clipped from V and 5 bases from J, the junction kept 3 bases outside the gene matches. This CDR3 spans 13 amino acids. Germline-derived CDR1 and CDR2 are SGHVS and FQNEAQ. Written as DNA, the CDR3 is TGTGCCAGCAGCGACGACAGGGGGTATGGCTACACCTTC. Residues: CASSDDRGYGYTF.